One sample yielded the 14 T cell receptor beta chains listed below, sequenced in a study of T cell clones after liver transplantation. Produced via immunoSEQ multiplex PCR; TCRdb's table is partial and in-frame only. The sample carries roughly 100,000 clones, 80% to 85% recorded once. Sequences were derived from CD4+ T cells from blood, sampled before liver transplant. All receptors come from a human donor who received a liver transplant.

This sequence joins TRBV28 and TRBJ1-5; D is unresolved. From germline, CDR1 is MDHEN and CDR2 SYDVKM. Trimming left V 6 bases short and J 0 bases short, with 9 bases between. The CDR3 consists of 14 residues. The CDR3 DNA reads TGTGCCAGCAGACCCGTGAATAGCAATCAGCCCCAGCATTTT. This encodes CASRPVNSNQPQHF. The full variable domain, with the rest looked up from reference TRBV28 and TRBJ1-5, is DVKVTQSSRYLVKRTGEKVFLECVQDMDHENMFWYRQDPGLGLRLIYFSYDVKMKEKGDIPEGYSVSREKKERFSLILESASTNQTSMYLCASRPVNSNQPQHFGDGTRLSIL.

The V gene is TRBV27, the J gene TRBJ2-3; D is possibly TRBD2 (5 bases). CDR3 size: 17 residues. Germline V gives CDR1 MNHEY, CDR2 SMNVEV (reference sequence). Trimming removed 4 bases from V and 2 bases from J, with 19 bases in between. CDR3 nucleotide sequence: TGTGCCAGCAGTTCCGGACGGGGATCGAGGGACACAGATACGCAGTATTTT. Translation: CASSSGRGSRDTDTQYF.

This chain uses TRBV18 with TRBJ2-6; TRBD1 is a possible D gene (6 bases). With 3 bases removed from V and 0 bases from J, the gap between germline ends came to 9 bases. This CDR3 has 16 residues. Germline V lookup: CDR1 KGHSH, CDR2 LQKENI. Here the CDR3 DNA reads TGTGCCAGCTCACCGACAGGAATCTCTGGGGCCAACGTCCTGACTTTC. Its translation: CASSPTGISGANVLTF.

The V gene is TRBV6-5, the J gene TRBJ1-2; D is perhaps TRBD1 (5 bases). The CDR3 sequence is 13 residues long. Trimming pared 11 bases from V and 1 base from J, leaving 14 bases between. The V gene's germline CDR1 is MNHEY and CDR2 SVGAGI. The CDR3 loop reads CASARQGNYGYTF. The CDR3 DNA sequence: TGTGCCTCCGCCCGCCAGGGTAACTATGGCTACACCTTC.

The chain recombines TRBV5-1 with TRBJ1-4, with unresolved D. From germline, CDR1 is SGHRS and CDR2 YFSETQ. The V end lost 0 bases, the J end lost 7 bases, and 25 bases lay between the germline ends. The CDR3 extends over 19 amino acids. The CDR3 DNA reads TGCGCCAGCAGCTTGGGTTGGAAGGGAAGGATTGGGGAAGTTGAAAAACTGTTTTTT. Its protein product is CASSLGWKGRIGEVEKLFF.

This CDR3 reads CASSSLLQNTEAFF. CDR3 nucleotide sequence: TGTGCCAGCTCATCCCTACTACAGAACACTGAAGCTTTCTTT. V is TRBV18 and J is TRBJ1-1; D gene uncertain. Germline CDR1 reads KGHSH; CDR2 reads LQKENI. The CDR3 is 14 amino acids. Trimming pared 5 bases from V and 1 base from J, leaving 11 bases between.

The chain couples TRBV4-2 to TRBJ2-7; D possibly corresponds to TRBD2 (5 bases). Trimming took 0 bases from V and 7 from J, leaving 13 bases between them. Looked up from germline, CDR1 is LGHNA and CDR2 is YNFKEQ. The CDR3 runs 14 residues. The CDR3 here is CASSQDGSRGEQYF. Written as DNA, the CDR3 is TGTGCCAGCAGCCAAGACGGCTCGAGAGGGGAGCAGTACTTC.

The V and J genes are TRBV6-5 and TRBJ1-2; D is uncertain. The V and J ends lost 6 bases and 4 bases respectively, with 18 bases between them. Germline V gene data show CDR1 as MNHEY and CDR2 as SVGAGI. CDR3 length: 15 residues. CDR3 amino acids: CASRLRGDYFYGYTF. CDR3 nucleotide sequence: TGTGCCAGCAGACTTCGTGGGGATTACTTCTATGGCTACACCTTC.

The chain uses TRBV4-3 and TRBJ1-6; possible D gene TRBD1, 5 bases. Germline loops: CDR1 LGHNA, CDR2 YSLEER. This CDR3 comprises 16 residues. Deletions cut 4 bases from V and 3 bases from J, with 13 bases between. Here the CDR3 reads CASSPRPGDYNSPLHF. CDR3 DNA sequence: TGCGCCAGCAGCCCGCGGCCGGGGGACTATAATTCACCCCTCCACTTT.

The CDR3 loop reads CASSSRVPNYGYTF. The CDR3 nucleotides read TGTGCCAGCAGTTCCAGGGTCCCTAACTATGGCTACACCTTC. The chain recombines TRBV27 with TRBJ1-2; maybe TRBD1 (5 bases). Deletions cut 4 bases from V and 0 bases from J, with 9 bases between. This CDR3 contains 14 residues. Germline V gene lookup returns CDR1 MNHEY and CDR2 SMNVEV (reference sequence).

This clone was seen a single time. The same CDR3 also results from other DNA sequences found in this sample. The V gene is TRBV18, the J gene TRBJ1-1; D remains ambiguous. CDR1 and CDR2 from the germline V gene are KGHSH and LQKENI. V lost 1 base and J lost 0, with 6 bases in between. CDR3 length equals 14 residues. The CDR3 loop reads CASSPQGMNTEAFF. In DNA, the CDR3 is TGTGCCAGCTCACCACAGGGCATGAACACTGAAGCTTTCTTT.

The CDR3 DNA sequence: TGTGCCAGTAGTATTAAGGAATTTGACTTCAATCAGCCCCAGCATTTT. Translating gives CASSIKEFDFNQPQHF. V gene TRBV19 combines with J gene TRBJ1-5, with unresolved D. Germline assignment: CDR1 LNHDA and CDR2 SQIVND (reference sequence). The CDR3 runs to 16 residues. The ends were cut back, 3 bases at V and 3 bases at J, with 15 bases in the middle.

The V call is TRBV7-9, the J call TRBJ2-1; no definite D call. This CDR3 comprises 13 residues. V was shortened by 1 base and J by 3 bases, with 4 bases between the two germline ends. Germline V gene lookup returns CDR1 SEHNR and CDR2 FQNEAQ (reference sequence). The DNA for the CDR3 is TGTGCCAGCAGCTTAGAAAGCTACAATGAGCAGTTCTTC. Translated: CASSLESYNEQFF.

CDR3 bases: TGTGCCAGCTCGGACCACAACACAGATACGCAGTATTTT. It yields the protein CASSDHNTDTQYF. V usage is TRBV27 and J usage is TRBJ2-3; no definite D call. The germline CDR1 and CDR2 sequences are MNHEY and SMNVEV (reference sequence). The CDR3 is made up of 13 amino acids. Between the trimmed V and J ends, which lost 8 bases and 2 bases, there was a span of 11 bases.